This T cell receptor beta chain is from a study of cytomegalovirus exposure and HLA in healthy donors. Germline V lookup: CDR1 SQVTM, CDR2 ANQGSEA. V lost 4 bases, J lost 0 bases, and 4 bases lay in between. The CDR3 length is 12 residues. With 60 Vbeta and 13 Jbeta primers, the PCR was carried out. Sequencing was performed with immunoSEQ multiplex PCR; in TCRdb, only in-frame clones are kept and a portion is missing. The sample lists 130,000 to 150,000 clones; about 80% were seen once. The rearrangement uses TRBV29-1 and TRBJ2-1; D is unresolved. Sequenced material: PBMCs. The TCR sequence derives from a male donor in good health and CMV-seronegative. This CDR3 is CSVVSSYNEQFF. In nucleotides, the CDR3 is TGCAGCGTTGTGAGCTCCTACAATGAGCAGTTCTTC.